This T cell receptor (beta chain) derives from a study of blood T cell repertoires in COVID-19. Overall study context: Italy, Spain and the United States were the sources of the convalescent and acute COVID-19 samples. PBMCs, B-cell-depleted T cells, or T cells provided the cDNA or gDNA that made up the material.

The germline gives CDR1 ENHRY, CDR2 SYGVKD. Trimming at V came to 8 bases and at J to 1 base, leaving 5 bases not matched to a gene. The CDR3 runs 14 residues. In the study's own analysis: Amplifying reference gene primers gave estimates of nucleated cell counts. Profiling relied on immunoSEQ multiplex PCR, and the TCRdb table lists in-frame clones only, not all of them. The V and J calls and clone size come from that table; D and trimming were worked out from the DNA. There are 130,000 or so clones in the sample; about 84% occur only once, and 12% lies in the top ten. The sequencing sample was made of peripheral blood. This sequence originates from a woman aged 55-69 years with acute or convalescent COVID-19. The V gene is TRBV10-3, the J gene TRBJ1-2; 9 positions match TRBD1. CDR3: CAIGDREYNYGYTF. The CDR3 nucleotides read TGTGCCATCGGGGACAGGGAATATAACTATGGCTACACCTTC.